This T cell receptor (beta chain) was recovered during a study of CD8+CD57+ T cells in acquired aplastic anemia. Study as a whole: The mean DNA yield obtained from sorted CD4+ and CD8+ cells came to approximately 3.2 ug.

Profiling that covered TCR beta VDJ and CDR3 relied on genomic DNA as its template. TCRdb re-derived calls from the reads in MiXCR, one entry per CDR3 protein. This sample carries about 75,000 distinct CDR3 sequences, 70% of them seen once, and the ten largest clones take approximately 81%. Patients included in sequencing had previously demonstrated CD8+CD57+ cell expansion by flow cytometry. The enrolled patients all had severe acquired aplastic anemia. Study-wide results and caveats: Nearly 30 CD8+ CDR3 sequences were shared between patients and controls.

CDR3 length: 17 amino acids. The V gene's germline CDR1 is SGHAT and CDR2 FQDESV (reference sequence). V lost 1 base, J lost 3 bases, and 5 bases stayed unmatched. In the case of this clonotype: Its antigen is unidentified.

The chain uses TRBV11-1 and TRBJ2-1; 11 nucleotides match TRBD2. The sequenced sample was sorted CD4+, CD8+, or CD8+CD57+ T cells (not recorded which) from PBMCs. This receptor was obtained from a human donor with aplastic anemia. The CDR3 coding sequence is TGTGCCAGCAGCTTAGAGCGTGGGACTAGCGGCTACAATGAGCAGTTCTTC. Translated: CASSLERGTSGYNEQFF.